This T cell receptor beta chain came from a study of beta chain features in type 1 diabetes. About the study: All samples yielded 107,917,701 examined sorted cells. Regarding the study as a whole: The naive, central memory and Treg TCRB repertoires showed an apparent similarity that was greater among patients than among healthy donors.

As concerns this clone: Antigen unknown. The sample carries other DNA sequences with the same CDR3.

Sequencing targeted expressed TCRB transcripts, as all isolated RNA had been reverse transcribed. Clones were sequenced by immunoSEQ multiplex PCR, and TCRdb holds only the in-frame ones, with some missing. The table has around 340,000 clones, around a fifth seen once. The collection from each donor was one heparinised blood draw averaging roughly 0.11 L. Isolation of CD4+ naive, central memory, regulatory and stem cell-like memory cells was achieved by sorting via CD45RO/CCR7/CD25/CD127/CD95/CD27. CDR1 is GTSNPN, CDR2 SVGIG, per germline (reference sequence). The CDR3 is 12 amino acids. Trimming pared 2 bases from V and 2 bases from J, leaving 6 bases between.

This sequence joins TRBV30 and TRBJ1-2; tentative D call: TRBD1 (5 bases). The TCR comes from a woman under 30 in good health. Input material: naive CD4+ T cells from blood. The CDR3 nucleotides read TGTGCCTGGAGTTCAGGGAACTATGGCTACACCTTC. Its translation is CAWSSGNYGYTF.